This entry describes one T cell receptor beta chain. As handled by the study authors: Estimation of nucleated cell counts was performed using reference gene primer amplification. Sequenced by immunoSEQ multiplex PCR; TCRdb stores in-frame clones only, minus some. The V and J calls and clone size are taken from that table; D and trimming were inferred from the DNA. The table records fewer than 90,000 clones, roughly nine tenths of them present only once. The sample is drawn from a study of blood T cell repertoires in COVID-19. Study details: Spain, Italy and the United States supplied samples that represented acute and convalescent COVID-19. Sources were T cells, B-cell-depleted T cells, or PBMCs; the material itself was cDNA or gDNA.

The CDR3 length is 13 residues. V lost 3 bases to trimming and J lost 7 bases, with 12 bases between them. CDR1 and CDR2 from the germline V gene are MNHEY and SMNVEV (reference sequence). The sequence was obtained from a man older than 75 in a cohort sampled during active COVID-19. Sequenced sample: peripheral blood. This rearrangement joins TRBV27 to TRBJ1-2; no clear D. CDR3 DNA: TGTGCCAGCAGTTTGGGCCCAGAAGGTGGCTACACCTTC. Encoded protein: CASSLGPEGGYTF.